Each of the 32 T cell receptor beta chains below was sequenced from the same sample in a study of blood T cell repertoires in COVID-19. TCRdb's copy holds only in-frame clones and misses some; the assay was immunoSEQ multiplex PCR. The data show 190,000 or so clones, 85% seen once. The specimen sequenced was PBMCs or T cells enriched from blood (not recorded which). These receptors were obtained from a man aged 35 to 55 who had recovered from COVID-19.

The gene calls are TRBV5-1 and TRBJ2-3; 8 positions agree with TRBD2. This CDR3 has 18 residues. Trimming took 2 bases from V and 1 from J; bases not matched to a gene: 12. CDR1 is SGHRS, CDR2 YFSETQ, per germline. CDR3 sequence (DNA): TGCGCCAGCAGCTTTCTAAGCGGGAGTTCTCACGGCACAGATACGCAGTATTTT. It codes for CASSFLSGSSHGTDTQYF. Full variable domain (missing parts from reference TRBV5-1 and TRBJ2-3): KAGVTQTPRYLIKTRGQQVTLSCSPISGHRSVSWYQQTPGQGLQFLFEYFSETQRNKGNFPGRFSGRQFSNSRSEMNVSTLELGDSALYLCASSFLSGSSHGTDTQYFGPGTRLTVL.

The J gene is TRBJ2-5, the V gene TRBV5-1; 13 positions match TRBD2. J gave up 4 bases and V 3 bases, and 12 bases lay outside the gene matches. CDR1 is SGHRS and CDR2 is YFSETQ in the germline V gene. The CDR3 contains 18 residues. The CDR3 sequence is CASSYSGTSGIWAETQYF. CDR3 in DNA: TGCGCCAGCAGCTACTCTGGGACTAGCGGGATCTGGGCAGAGACCCAGTACTTC.

This clone was counted only a few times. The chain links TRBV13 to TRBJ1-2, with D tentatively TRBD1 (6 bases). Germline V CDR1 and CDR2: PRHDT, FYEKMQ (reference sequence). The V and J ends lost 5 bases and 4 bases respectively, with 14 bases between them. The CDR3 loop spans 14 amino acids. CDR3 DNA: TGTGCCAGCAGCGCCTACAGGGTTGGCTATGGCTACACCTTC. Residues: CASSAYRVGYGYTF.

V usage is TRBV5-1 and J usage is TRBJ2-1, with 9 bases lining up with TRBD2. This CDR3 is 16 amino acids long. The V gene end was trimmed by 4 bases and the J gene end by 0 bases; junction bases not matched to a gene: 5. Germline-derived CDR1 and CDR2 are SGHRS and YFSETQ. CDR3: CASSLETSGSYNEQFF. The CDR3, as DNA: TGCGCCAGCAGCCTGGAGACTAGCGGCTCCTACAATGAGCAGTTCTTC.

Here the CDR3 reads CASSREGTGYYEQYF. DNA for the CDR3: TGCGCCAGCAGCCGCGAAGGGACAGGTTACTACGAGCAGTACTTC. This chain links TRBV4-3 with TRBJ2-7, with 8 bases fitting TRBD1. The trim removed 4 bases at V and 3 bases at J, leaving 8 bases unmatched. Germline V CDR1 and CDR2: LGHNA, YSLEER. The CDR3 is made up of 15 amino acids.

Only a few counts were recorded for this clone. This chain connects TRBV30 to TRBJ2-7, with D possibly TRBD2 on 5 matching bases. Per germline, CDR1 GTSNPN and CDR2 SVGIG (reference sequence). V gave up 3 bases and J gave up 3 bases, with 15 bases separating them. CDR3 length: 14 residues. CDR3 amino acids: CAWRRGQLNYEQYF. The CDR3 bases are TGTGCCTGGAGACGCGGGCAATTGAACTACGAGCAGTACTTC. Supplemented by reference TRBV30 and TRBJ2-7, the full variable domain reads SQTIHQWPATLVQPVGSPLSLECTVEGTSNPNLYWYRQAAGRGLQLLFYSVGIGQISSEVPQNLSASRPQDRQFILSSKKLLLSDSGFYLCAWRRGQLNYEQYFGPGTRLTVT.

The gene calls are TRBV19 and TRBJ2-7; 8 bases agree with TRBD1. CDR3 length: 14 amino acids. The J segment lost 4 bases and the V segment lost 4 bases, leaving 6 bases of the junction unmatched. Germline V gives CDR1 LNHDA, CDR2 SQIVND (reference sequence). DNA of the CDR3: TGTGCCAGTAGTAGCGGGACAGGCTTTTACGAGCAGTACTTC. Encoded protein: CASSSGTGFYEQYF.

The CDR3 nucleotides are TGCGCCAGCAGCCAAAGCCGGGACAGGGGCTACGAGCAGTACTTC. Protein sequence: CASSQSRDRGYEQYF. This chain uses TRBV4-1 with TRBJ2-7, with TRBD1 matching 10 bases. The trim removed 2 bases at V and 3 bases at J, leaving 4 bases unmatched. Germline V gene sequence: CDR1 MGHRA, CDR2 YSYEKL. The CDR3 sequence is 15 residues long.

This rearrangement joins TRBV30 to TRBJ1-6; maybe TRBD1 (6 bases). The CDR3 sequence is 13 residues long. The germline CDR1 and CDR2 sequences are GTSNPN and SVGIG (reference sequence). V gave up 4 bases and J gave up 4 bases, with 8 bases separating them. This chain's CDR3 is CAWTGQYNSPLHF. The CDR3 DNA reads TGTGCCTGGACCGGACAGTATAATTCACCCCTCCACTTT.

This clone has a handful of counts. This chain connects TRBV6-4 to TRBJ1-6, with 8 bases matching TRBD1. CDR1 is MRHNA and CDR2 is SNTAGT in the germline V gene. V dropped 6 bases and J dropped 7; count of bases not matched to a gene: 5. CDR3 length: 14 residues. CDR3 nucleotide sequence: TGTGCCAGCAGCGCGGACAGGGAGAATTCACCCCTCCACTTT. This codes for CASSADRENSPLHF.

There are a few counts of this clone. This rearrangement joins TRBV28 to TRBJ1-1; D is perhaps TRBD1 (5 bases). Germline V lookup: CDR1 MDHEN, CDR2 SYDVKM. This CDR3 comprises 14 residues. Trimming left V 8 bases short and J 3 bases short, with 16 bases between. The CDR3 sequence is CASARGLGDTEAFF. The CDR3 DNA reads TGTGCCAGCGCTAGGGGACTGGGGGACACTGAAGCTTTCTTT.

This rearrangement joins TRBV5-4 to TRBJ1-1; 8 bases map to TRBD1. Germline loops: CDR1 SGHNT, CDR2 YYREEE (reference sequence). Trimming at V came to 6 bases and at J to 3 bases, leaving 7 bases not matched to a gene. CDR3 size: 14 residues. CDR3 DNA sequence: TGTGCCAGCACCTACAGGGGGGGATACACTGAAGCTTTCTTT. Amino acid sequence: CASTYRGGYTEAFF.

The rearrangement links TRBV3-1 (or the pseudogene TRBV3-2) to TRBJ1-2; no definite D call. Germline V gene sequence: CDR1 LGHDT, CDR2 YNNKEL (reference sequence). V was pared by 2 bases and J by 2 bases, with 12 bases between. This CDR3 is 15 amino acids long. CDR3 amino acids: CASSQFARPNYGYTF. CDR3 DNA: TGTGCCAGCAGCCAATTTGCCAGGCCGAACTATGGCTACACCTTC.

The V gene is TRBV7-3, the J gene TRBJ2-5, with D perhaps matching TRBD2 (5 bases). V was trimmed by 0 bases and J by 5 bases, leaving 16 bases between them. The CDR3 spans 16 residues. Germline loops: CDR1 SGHTA, CDR2 FQGTGA. The CDR3, as DNA: TGTGCCAGCAGCTTAACAGCGCGGGTTTTAGAGGAGACCCAGTACTTC. Encoded protein: CASSLTARVLEETQYF.

The chain links TRBV24-1 to TRBJ1-2; D perhaps matches TRBD1 (5 bases). Trimming shortened V by 7 bases and J by 0 bases, and 8 bases separated the two germline ends. Germline loops: CDR1 KGHDR, CDR2 SFDVKD. The CDR3 consists of 13 residues. The CDR3 spells CATSGGSNYGYTF. For the CDR3, the DNA is TGTGCCACCAGCGGGGGGTCTAACTATGGCTACACCTTC.

The chain links TRBV19 to TRBJ2-7, with TRBD1 as a possible D gene (5 bases). V shed 7 bases and J shed 3 bases, with 13 bases lying between them. This CDR3 region has 13 residues. Germline loops: CDR1 LNHDA, CDR2 SQIVND (reference sequence). CDR3 sequence reads: CASTSQGSYEQYF. CDR3 nucleotides: TGTGCCAGTACCTCCCAGGGTAGCTACGAGCAGTACTTC.

The genes are TRBV5-4 and TRBJ2-1, with 12 bases aligning to TRBD2. The CDR3 sequence is 13 residues long. Germline loops: CDR1 SGHNT, CDR2 YYREEE (reference sequence). CDR3 protein: CILRTSGANEQFF. CDR3 coding DNA: TGTATCCTAAGGACTAGCGGGGCCAATGAGCAGTTCTTC.

The chain uses TRBV7-3 and TRBJ2-2; no firm D call. CDR1 and CDR2 from the germline V gene are SGHTA and FQGTGA. V gave up 4 bases and J gave up 3 bases, with 6 bases separating them. This CDR3 comprises 13 residues. The CDR3 nucleotides read TGTGCCAGCAGCTCCGAGGACACCGGGGAGCTGTTTTTT. Translating it yields CASSSEDTGELFF.

This clone was detected once. The genes are TRBV4-1 and TRBJ2-3; a possible D gene is TRBD1 (6 bases). CDR1 is MGHRA, CDR2 YSYEKL, per germline. The V and J ends lost 10 bases and 2 bases respectively, with 28 bases between them. The CDR3 length is 18 residues. The CDR3 DNA is TGCGCCAACCCTACGTTATTGGGGGCGAGGAATGTCACAGATACGCAGTATTTT. Protein: CANPTLLGARNVTDTQYF.

In nucleotides, the CDR3 is TGTGCCAGCTCAGCGGGACAGGGAGAAGGTGGCTACACCTTC. As protein: CASSAGQGEGGYTF. V and J are TRBV18 and TRBJ1-2; 9 bases line up with TRBD1. Per germline, CDR1 KGHSH and CDR2 LQKENI. The CDR3 contains 14 residues. After removal of 5 bases from V and 7 bases from J, the junction contained 8 bases not matched to a gene.

The V call is TRBV5-6, the J call TRBJ1-2, with 10 bases fitting TRBD1. The CDR3 contains 14 residues. From germline, CDR1 is SGHDT and CDR2 YYEEEE. The V segment lost 5 bases and the J segment 8 bases; nucleotides outside the gene matches: 9. CDR3 sequence: CASRDDRGLGGYTF. The CDR3 DNA reads TGTGCCAGCAGGGATGACAGGGGGCTCGGCGGCTACACCTTC.

The rearrangement links TRBV19 to TRBJ1-1, with D maybe TRBD1 (5 bases). Trimming removed 3 bases at V and 6 bases at J, with 20 bases between. The CDR3 loop spans 16 amino acids. Germline assignment: CDR1 LNHDA and CDR2 SQIVND (reference sequence). CDR3 coding DNA: TGTGCCAGTAGTATTCAATTAGCGGGGGGTGTCGCTGAAGCTTTCTTT. Encoded protein: CASSIQLAGGVAEAFF.

This clone has just a few counts. This chain uses TRBV2 with TRBJ1-2, with 10 bases matching TRBD1. The CDR3 runs 13 residues. Germline values: CDR1 SNHLY, CDR2 FYNNEI. V was clipped by 4 bases and J by 8 bases; unmatched bases: 4. The CDR3 bases are TGTGCCAGCAGTGGACAGGGGGCAAGAGGCTACACCTTC. Protein: CASSGQGARGYTF.

The V call is TRBV14, the J call TRBJ1-1; unclear D gene. The V end was cut by 0 bases, the J end by 0 bases, with 5 bases between. Germline V gene data show CDR1 as SGHDN and CDR2 as FVKESK. CDR3 size: 14 residues. In nucleotides, the CDR3 is TGTGCCAGCAGCCAAGAACTACTGAACACTGAAGCTTTCTTT. It codes for CASSQELLNTEAFF.

The chain joins TRBV5-1 to TRBJ2-1; a possible D gene is TRBD2 (5 bases). Germline CDR1 and CDR2: SGHRS and YFSETQ. V was cut by 0 bases and J by 7 bases, with 5 bases left in between. The CDR3 contains 12 residues. CDR3 bases: TGCGCCAGCAGCTTGGGCGGGAATGAGCAGTTCTTC. Translating gives CASSLGGNEQFF.

The table lists this clone with a count of one. The chain combines TRBV16 with TRBJ1-1; perhaps TRBD1 as D (6 bases). V was clipped by 1 base and J by 4 bases, with 13 bases between them. Germline CDR1 reads KGHSY; CDR2 reads FQNENV. This CDR3 comprises 15 residues. Written as DNA, the CDR3 is TGTGCCAGCAGCCAATTACAGGGAATCGGCACTGAAGCTTTCTTT. Translated, it gives CASSQLQGIGTEAFF.

This chain connects TRBV4-1 to TRBJ1-5; 7 bases fit TRBD1. This CDR3 is 15 amino acids long. Germline V lookup: CDR1 MGHRA, CDR2 YSYEKL. The V gene end was trimmed by 2 bases and the J gene end by 5 bases; junction bases not matched to a gene: 6. CDR3 bases: TGCGCCAGCAGCCAACGAACAGGGGAGGATCAGCCCCAGCATTTT. This sequence encodes CASSQRTGEDQPQHF.

V usage is TRBV9 and J usage is TRBJ2-2, with a weak D call TRBD2 (5 bases). The CDR3 has 17 residues. Germline lookup yields CDR1 SGDLS and CDR2 YYNGEE. Trimming pared 4 bases from V and 3 bases from J, leaving 19 bases between. The CDR3 nucleotides are TGTGCCAGCAGCCCCCCCCTCGGGCGGGCCTACACCGGGGAGCTGTTTTTT. It translates to CASSPPLGRAYTGELFF.

The V and J genes are TRBV3-1 (or the pseudogene TRBV3-2) and TRBJ1-1; TRBD1 aligns across 8 bases. Germline V gene lookup returns CDR1 LGHDT and CDR2 YNNKEL (reference sequence). Unmatched junction bases numbered 4, after V lost 1 base and J lost 6 bases. The CDR3 is 14 residues long. The CDR3 region is CASSQAGTGAEAFF. Here the CDR3 DNA reads TGTGCCAGCAGCCAAGCCGGGACAGGTGCTGAAGCTTTCTTT.

This rearrangement joins TRBV27 to TRBJ2-2, with a weak D call TRBD2 (6 bases). Per the germline V gene, CDR1 is MNHEY and CDR2 is SMNVEV (reference sequence). Trimming left V 2 bases short and J 1 base short, with 20 bases between. The length of the CDR3 is 19 residues. The CDR3 is CASSLTLALPPGNTGELFF. In DNA form, the CDR3 reads TGTGCCAGCAGTTTAACTCTAGCGCTCCCACCTGGGAACACCGGGGAGCTGTTTTTT.

This clone was recorded only once. The chain links TRBV6-1 to TRBJ2-1; 12 nucleotides match TRBD2. Trimming at V came to 3 bases and at J to 6 bases, leaving 6 bases not matched to a gene. Germline CDR1 is MNHNS and CDR2 is SASEGT. This CDR3 is 16 amino acids long. CDR3 loop: CASSDWTSGTPNEQFF. The CDR3 DNA is TGTGCCAGCAGTGATTGGACTAGCGGGACTCCCAATGAGCAGTTCTTC.

The chain carries TRBV4-1 and TRBJ2-1; 10 bases are a match to TRBD2. CDR1 MGHRA and CDR2 YSYEKL come from the germline V gene. This CDR3 has 16 amino acids. Losses at the gene ends were 1 base for V and 7 bases for J; bases not matched to a gene: 7. The CDR3 loop reads CASSQVPAGGKNEQFF. As DNA, the CDR3 is TGCGCCAGCAGCCAAGTTCCAGCGGGAGGGAAGAATGAGCAGTTCTTC.